These 14 T cell receptor beta chains were all obtained from the same sample, sequenced in a study of T-cell reconstitution after alpha-beta-depleted transplantation in children. For TCRbeta, the library was prepared with unique molecular identifiers. TCRdb reprocessed the PCR reads with MiXCR, giving one entry per CDR3 protein. This sample has 540,000 or so distinct CDR3 sequences, with 20% to 25% found just once. Sequencing was performed on PBMCs, mostly from graft donor cells, taken 360 days after TCRalphabeta/CD19-depleted stem cell transplant. The receptors stem from a boy under two years old who had a stem cell transplant for acute myeloid leukemia, so the T cells may come from the graft donor.

This clonotype has only a few counts. V gene TRBV6-1 combines with J gene TRBJ2-1, with D perhaps TRBD1 (6 bases). V was cut by 6 bases and J by 1 base, with 16 bases left in between. Looked up from germline, CDR1 is MNHNS and CDR2 is SASEGT. The CDR3 has 16 amino acids. The CDR3 nucleotides read TGTGCCAGCAGGCCTCGGGGCAGGGGATCCTACAATGAGCAGTTCTTC. Protein: CASRPRGRGSYNEQFF.

This chain connects TRBV20-1 to TRBJ1-1; D unresolved. V was pared by 6 bases and J by 3 bases, with 5 bases between. The length of the CDR3 is 10 residues. Per germline, CDR1 DFQATT and CDR2 SNEGSKA (reference sequence). The CDR3 DNA reads TGCAGTGCCTCGTACACTGAAGCTTTCTTT. This sequence encodes CSASYTEAFF.

The genes are TRBV7-3 and TRBJ2-1, with 9 positions matching TRBD1. Germline CDR1 and CDR2: SGHTA and FQGTGA. Losses at the gene ends were 1 base for V and 11 bases for J; bases not matched to a gene: 9. CDR3 size: 15 residues. CDR3: CASSLKGQGSPQQFF. The DNA of the CDR3 is TGTGCCAGCAGCTTAAAGGGACAGGGTTCTCCTCAGCAGTTCTTC.

V is TRBV20-1 and J is TRBJ2-7, with 9 bases fitting TRBD1. CDR3 length equals 14 residues. The V gene's germline CDR1 is DFQATT and CDR2 SNEGSKA (reference sequence). This CDR3 reads CGLQGAPPSYEQYF. In DNA form, the CDR3 reads TGCGGACTACAGGGGGCGCCTCCTTCCTACGAGCAGTACTTC.

This clonotype was observed a few times. For the CDR3, the DNA is TGCAGTGTCAGCGGGGATGAGAGCTACGAGCAGTACGTC. It is translated as CSVSGDESYEQYV. This chain uses TRBV20-1 with TRBJ2-7; the match to TRBD2 covers 7 bases. The trim removed 7 bases at V and 3 bases at J, leaving 9 bases unmatched. The CDR3 covers 13 residues. Germline lookup yields CDR1 DFQATT and CDR2 SNEGSKA (reference sequence).

Ten or more counts support this clonotype. The chain uses TRBV20-1 and TRBJ2-2; 7 nucleotides align to TRBD2. The CDR3 loop spans 15 amino acids. Unmatched junction bases numbered 8, after V lost 6 bases and J lost 1 base. In germline, CDR1 is DFQATT, CDR2 SNEGSKA (reference sequence). Here the CDR3 DNA reads TGCAGTGCAAATCAGGGAGGGAGGAACACCGGGGAGCTGTTTTTT. Amino acid sequence: CSANQGGRNTGELFF.

This rearrangement joins TRBV13 to TRBJ2-1; the D is unclear. The CDR3 extends over 13 amino acids. CDR1 is PRHDT and CDR2 is FYEKMQ in the germline V gene (reference sequence). V was clipped by 6 bases and J by 5 bases, with 11 bases between them. The CDR3 DNA reads as TGTGCCAGCAGAGGATCTGGGGACAATGAGCAGTTCTTC. Translating it yields CASRGSGDNEQFF. Supplemented by reference TRBV13 and TRBJ2-1, the full variable domain reads AAGVIQSPRHLIKEKRETATLKCYPIPRHDTVYWYQQGPGQDPQFLISFYEKMQSDKGSIPDRFSAQQFSDYHSELNMSSLELGDSALYFCASRGSGDNEQFFGPGTRLTVL.

This clonotype appeared many times. The gene calls are TRBV10-3 and TRBJ2-7; 8 bases agree with TRBD1. After removal of 1 base from V and 3 bases from J, the junction contained 5 bases not matched to a gene. Germline CDR1 and CDR2: ENHRY and SYGVKD. The CDR3 has 15 amino acids. The CDR3: CAISELRTGIYEQYV. The CDR3 DNA reads as TGTGCCATCAGTGAGTTGCGGACAGGGATCTACGAGCAGTACGTC.

This clonotype was detected many times. The genes are TRBV6-5 and TRBJ1-1; weak D call: TRBD1 (6 bases). The CDR3 spans 15 residues. Trimming shortened V by 2 bases and J by 3 bases, and 13 bases separated the two germline ends. Germline CDR1 and CDR2: MNHEY and SVGAGI. CDR3 amino acids: CASSYGGGRDTEAFF. The CDR3 region has the DNA TGTGCCAGCAGTTACGGGGGGGGGCGGGACACTGAAGCTTTCTTT.

There are many counts of this clonotype. This chain joins TRBV4-1 and TRBJ1-2; TRBD1 agrees at 7 bases. The CDR3 length is 16 residues. Per the germline V gene, CDR1 is MGHRA and CDR2 is YSYEKL. V lost 1 base and J lost 5; bases outside the gene matches: 10. The CDR3 nucleotides are TGCGCCAGCAGCCAAGTCGTACAGGGGATTCCATATGGCTACACCTTC. Encoded protein: CASSQVVQGIPYGYTF.

This chain links TRBV11-2 with TRBJ2-1; 15 nucleotides align to TRBD2. Germline V CDR1 and CDR2: SGHAT, FQNNGV. The V segment lost 5 bases and the J segment 4 bases; nucleotides outside the gene matches: 6. The CDR3 sequence is 17 residues long. The CDR3 sequence: CASSQGLAGGLYNEQFF. As DNA, the CDR3 is TGTGCCAGCAGCCAAGGACTAGCGGGGGGGCTTTACAATGAGCAGTTCTTC.

The chain uses TRBV12-3 or TRBV12-4 and TRBJ2-1; no firm D call. The germline V and J ends were trimmed by 7 bases and 7 bases, with 14 bases remaining between them. The CDR3 runs 13 residues. As DNA, the CDR3 is TGTGCCAGCACAACCCCGACGGAGAATGAGCAGTTCTTC. Residues: CASTTPTENEQFF.

This clonotype was seen a few times. V gene TRBV20-1 combines with J gene TRBJ2-1; 10 positions match TRBD2. From germline, CDR1 is DFQATT and CDR2 SNEGSKA (reference sequence). The CDR3 loop spans 14 amino acids. The V and J ends lost 5 bases and 7 bases, in that order; junction bases with no gene match: 8. CDR3 in amino acids: CSASNSGGGNEQFF. CDR3 DNA: TGCAGTGCTTCTAACAGCGGGGGGGGAAATGAGCAGTTCTTC.

This clonotype occurred many times. The chain couples TRBV6-5 to TRBJ2-5; D unclear. This CDR3 comprises 12 residues. Trimming removed 9 bases at V and 4 bases at J, with 12 bases between. Germline V CDR1 and CDR2: MNHEY, SVGAGI. The CDR3 bases are TGTGCCAGTTTCAACAGAGGAGAGACCCAGTACTTC. This codes for CASFNRGETQYF.